The present T cell receptor beta chain was sequenced within a study of Siglec-9 on CD8 T cells in melanoma. Overall study results and limits: In melanoma tumors, a Siglec-9-marked effector memory CD8+ subset reportedly appeared to accumulate.

The CDR3 covers 16 residues. Per the germline V gene, CDR1 is SEHNR and CDR2 is FQNEAQ (reference sequence). V was trimmed by 1 base and J by 2 bases, leaving 11 bases between them. As regards this clone: Its antigen is not known.

Assay: immunoSEQ multiplex PCR; the TCRdb copy retains only in-frame clones and omits some. The table lists 25,000 to 30,000 clones, less than 85% of them singletons. V and J are TRBV7-9 and TRBJ2-2; D possibly matches TRBD1 or TRBD2 (5 bases each). The sample consisted of Siglec-9- CD8+ T cells sorted from blood. The origin of this receptor is a human donor in good health. For the CDR3, the DNA is TGTGCCAGCAGCTTAGTAGGTCGGGGCAACACCGGGGAGCTGTTTTTT. Translation gives CASSLVGRGNTGELFF.